These 21 T cell receptor beta chains came from one sample sequenced in a study of shared clonotypes between healthy human individuals. Assay: immunoSEQ multiplex PCR; the TCRdb copy retains only in-frame clones and omits some. In the table there are 100,000 to 120,000 clones, around 73% of which are singletons. The specimen was memory CD8+ T cells sorted from blood. Stated subset: CD45RO+ cells pooled with CCR7-negative TemRA cells. All receptors come from a woman in her twenties or thirties in good health.

This clone was found a few times. V is TRBV4-1 and J is TRBJ2-7; TRBD2 matches 7 bases. The CDR3 is 15 residues long. Germline V CDR1 and CDR2: MGHRA, YSYEKL. V was pared by 0 bases and J by 6 bases, with 8 bases of the junction left unmatched. Written as DNA, the CDR3 is TGCGCCAGCAGCCAAGATCATCGGGGGGTGAGCGAGCAGTACTTC. It translates to CASSQDHRGVSEQYF.

The V call is TRBV5-4, the J call TRBJ2-7; D is possibly TRBD1 (6 bases). The CDR3 is made up of 15 amino acids. Germline CDR1 SGHNT, CDR2 YYREEE (reference sequence). V was cut by 1 base and J by 1 base, with 12 bases left in between. This chain's CDR3 is CASSLWTATSYEQYF. CDR3 nucleotide sequence: TGTGCCAGCAGCTTGTGGACAGCCACATCCTACGAGCAGTACTTC.

This clone was recorded many times. The J gene is TRBJ2-7, the V gene TRBV2; D unresolved. Deletions cut 3 bases from V and 2 bases from J, with 11 bases between. The CDR3 totals 14 residues. Looked up from germline, CDR1 is SNHLY and CDR2 is FYNNEI. This chain's CDR3 is CASSDSDVPYEQYF. The CDR3 bases are TGTGCCAGCAGTGATTCAGACGTGCCCTACGAGCAGTACTTC.

This sequence joins TRBV28 and TRBJ2-7; D uncertain. Trimming shortened V by 4 bases and J by 3 bases, and 10 bases separated the two germline ends. CDR1 and CDR2 (germline): MDHEN, SYDVKM. The CDR3 is 13 amino acids. The CDR3 sequence: CASSSRPRYEQYF. CDR3 coding DNA: TGTGCCAGCAGTTCTCGACCCCGCTACGAGCAGTACTTC.

This chain joins TRBV7-9 and TRBJ2-7; perhaps TRBD2 as D (5 bases). Germline loops: CDR1 SEHNR, CDR2 FQNEAQ (reference sequence). This CDR3 has 14 residues. Trimming took off 4 bases at V and 2 bases at J, with 12 bases between the two ends. The chain's CDR3 is CASSSKDLTYEQYF. DNA for the CDR3: TGTGCCAGCAGCTCGAAGGACTTAACCTACGAGCAGTACTTC.

V and J are TRBV6-4 and TRBJ2-6; tentatively, D is TRBD1 (6 bases). This CDR3 spans 16 amino acids. Trimming pared 6 bases from V and 0 bases from J, leaving 12 bases between. Germline CDR1 MRHNA, CDR2 SNTAGT. The CDR3 reads CASSDTGISGANVLTF. In DNA form, the CDR3 reads TGTGCCAGCAGCGACACAGGGATCTCTGGGGCCAACGTCCTGACTTTC.

V usage is TRBV18 and J usage is TRBJ2-2; TRBD2 is a possible D gene (5 bases). The CDR3 runs 14 residues. Trimming left V 3 bases short and J 6 bases short, with 11 bases between. CDR1 and CDR2 from the germline V gene are KGHSH and LQKENI. The CDR3 here is CASSPYRGSGELFF. The CDR3 nucleotides are TGTGCCAGCTCACCTTACCGAGGGTCCGGGGAGCTGTTTTTT.

This chain uses TRBV5-6 with TRBJ2-1; the match to TRBD2 covers 7 bases. CDR3 length: 15 amino acids. Per the germline V gene, CDR1 is SGHDT and CDR2 is YYEEEE. Unmatched junction bases numbered 3, after V lost 3 bases and J lost 0 bases. In DNA form, the CDR3 reads TGTGCCAGCAGCTCTAGCGGAAACTCCTACAATGAGCAGTTCTTC. Translation: CASSSSGNSYNEQFF.

The chain links TRBV29-1 to TRBJ2-7; D is ambiguous. The CDR3 consists of 11 residues. The germline V and J ends were trimmed by 3 bases and 5 bases, with 8 bases remaining between them. CDR1 SQVTM and CDR2 ANQGSEA come from the germline V gene. The CDR3 here is CSVDYGNEQYF. The CDR3 DNA follows: TGCAGCGTTGATTACGGTAACGAGCAGTACTTC.

The chain combines TRBV5-1 with TRBJ2-1, with TRBD2 matching over 10 bases. Germline trimming cut 0 bases from V and 5 bases from J; bases unmatched to any gene: 11. This CDR3 contains 18 residues. Germline assignment: CDR1 SGHRS and CDR2 YFSETQ. Here the CDR3 DNA reads TGCGCCAGCAGCTTGGTTTCTAGCGGGAGTGGCGGTAACAATGAGCAGTTCTTC. This gives the protein CASSLVSSGSGGNNEQFF. Based on the CDR3 plus reference TRBV5-1 and TRBJ2-1, the full variable domain is KAGVTQTPRYLIKTRGQQVTLSCSPISGHRSVSWYQQTPGQGLQFLFEYFSETQRNKGNFPGRFSGRQFSNSRSEMNVSTLELGDSALYLCASSLVSSGSGGNNEQFFGPGTRLTVL.

About this clone: This sequence may be a read error, since a much larger clone differs from it by one base. This chain uses TRBV6-5 with TRBJ2-7; the match to TRBD1 covers 11 bases. Trimming took 5 bases from V and 3 from J; bases not matched to a gene: 3. The CDR3 contains 14 residues. CDR1 is MNHEY and CDR2 is SVGAGI in the germline V gene. The CDR3 bases are TGTGCCAGCAGTCACGGGACAGGGGGCTACGAGCAGTACTTC. It encodes CASSHGTGGYEQYF.

The V call is TRBV5-4, the J call TRBJ1-2, with D hard to call. V lost 0 bases, J lost 4 bases, and 10 bases lay in between. Germline-derived CDR1 and CDR2 are SGHNT and YYREEE (reference sequence). The CDR3 has 14 residues. CDR3 region: CASSLATHTYGYTF. CDR3 in DNA: TGTGCCAGCAGCTTGGCAACCCACACCTATGGCTACACCTTC.

This rearrangement joins TRBV7-6 to TRBJ2-1, with TRBD2 matching 11 bases. V shed 1 base and J 0 bases; nucleotides not matched to a gene: 8. There are 19 residues in the CDR3. Germline lookup yields CDR1 SGHVS and CDR2 FNYEAQ. The CDR3 loop reads CASSLDWTSGWGSYNEQFF. As DNA, the CDR3 is TGTGCCAGCAGCTTAGATTGGACTAGCGGGTGGGGCTCCTACAATGAGCAGTTCTTC.

This chain links TRBV5-1 with TRBJ2-1; TRBD1 might be the D (5 bases). Trimming took 4 bases from V and 4 from J, leaving 15 bases between them. CDR3 length equals 15 residues. Per germline, CDR1 SGHRS and CDR2 YFSETQ. CDR3 nucleotides: TGCGCCAGCAGCGCAGACAGCTCGCTTTACAATGAGCAGTTCTTC. Protein: CASSADSSLYNEQFF. Filled out from reference TRBV5-1 and TRBJ2-1, the complete variable domain reads KAGVTQTPRYLIKTRGQQVTLSCSPISGHRSVSWYQQTPGQGLQFLFEYFSETQRNKGNFPGRFSGRQFSNSRSEMNVSTLELGDSALYLCASSADSSLYNEQFFGPGTRLTVL.

This sequence joins TRBV7-2 and TRBJ1-6; D may be TRBD1 (6 bases). Germline CDR1 is SGHTA and CDR2 is FQGNSA. This CDR3 region has 16 residues. Trimming removed 5 bases from V and 0 bases from J, with 11 bases in between. This CDR3 reads CASSAGQSSYNSPLHF. In DNA, the CDR3 is TGTGCCAGCAGCGCAGGACAGAGCTCCTATAATTCACCCCTCCACTTT. Complete variable domain (other parts from reference TRBV7-2 and TRBJ1-6): GAGVSQSPSNKVTEKGKDVELRCDPISGHTALYWYRQSLGQGLEFLIYFQGNSAPDKSGLPSDRFSAERTGGSVSTLTIQRTQQEDSAVYLCASSAGQSSYNSPLHFGNGTRLTVT.

In its sample, this clone was seen a few times. The chain links TRBV4-1 to TRBJ2-3; D gene unclear. V lost 5 bases and J lost 4, with 7 bases in between. Germline V CDR1 and CDR2: MGHRA, YSYEKL. CDR3 size: 12 residues. The CDR3, as DNA: TGCGCCAGCAGCTTAGGAGCAGATACGCAGTATTTT. Its translation: CASSLGADTQYF.

The chain is built from TRBV7-9 and TRBJ2-1; a possible D gene is TRBD2 (6 bases). CDR1 and CDR2 from the germline V gene are SEHNR and FQNEAQ (reference sequence). This CDR3 contains 16 residues. Trimming stripped 5 bases from V and 3 bases from J, with 17 bases between. The CDR3 bases are TGTGCCAGCAGCCCACCGGCTTGGGGAGGCTACAATGAGCAGTTCTTC. Translation gives CASSPPAWGGYNEQFF.

The chain employs TRBV7-9 and TRBJ2-7; the D gene is possibly TRBD2 (5 bases). The germline V gene has CDR1 SEHNR and CDR2 FQNEAQ (reference sequence). The CDR3 runs 13 residues. Trimming removed 3 bases at V and 2 bases at J, with 8 bases between. The CDR3 bases are TGTGCCAGCAGCTTTACAGCGGCCTACGAGCAGTACTTC. This sequence encodes CASSFTAAYEQYF.

This clone was picked up one time. The J gene is TRBJ2-3, the V gene TRBV6-4; D perhaps matches TRBD2 (6 bases). Germline V gene sequence: CDR1 MRHNA, CDR2 SNTAGT. Trimming removed 2 bases at V and 0 bases at J, with 12 bases between. This CDR3 has 16 residues. Written as DNA, the CDR3 is TGTGCCAGCAGTGACGGGGGGACCGGCAGCACAGATACGCAGTATTTT. Its translation is CASSDGGTGSTDTQYF.

This clone has at least ten counts. The CDR3 DNA is TGTGCCACCCACGGACAGGGGCTTTACAATGAGCAGTTCTTC. Translated, it gives CATHGQGLYNEQFF. The chain has TRBV28 and TRBJ2-1; 9 nucleotides agree with TRBD1. The CDR3 length is 14 residues. J gave up 4 bases and V 10 bases, and 8 bases lay outside the gene matches. Germline V gene sequence: CDR1 MDHEN, CDR2 SYDVKM.

This clone came up a few times. The chain combines TRBV13 with TRBJ1-1; 9 bases are shared with TRBD1. The CDR3 totals 19 residues. Germline trimming cut 3 bases from V and 5 bases from J; bases unmatched to any gene: 19. Germline values: CDR1 PRHDT, CDR2 FYEKMQ (reference sequence). CDR3 bases: TGTGCCAGCAGCTTCCTCACAGGGGGCCGGAAGATGAGGTATACTGAAGCTTTCTTT. Its protein is CASSFLTGGRKMRYTEAFF.